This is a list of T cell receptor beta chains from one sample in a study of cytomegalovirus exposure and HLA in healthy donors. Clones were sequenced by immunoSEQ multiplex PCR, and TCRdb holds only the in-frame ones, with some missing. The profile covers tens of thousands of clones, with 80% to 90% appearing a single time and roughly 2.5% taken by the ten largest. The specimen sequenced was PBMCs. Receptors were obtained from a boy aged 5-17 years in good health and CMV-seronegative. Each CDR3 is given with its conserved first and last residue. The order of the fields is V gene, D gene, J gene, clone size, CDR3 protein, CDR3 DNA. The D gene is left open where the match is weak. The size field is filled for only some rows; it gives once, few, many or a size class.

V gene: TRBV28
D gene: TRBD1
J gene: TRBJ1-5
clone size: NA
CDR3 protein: CASSNTGGGYQPQHF
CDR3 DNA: TGTGCCAGCAGTAACACAGGGGGCGGGTATCAGCCCCAGCATTTT

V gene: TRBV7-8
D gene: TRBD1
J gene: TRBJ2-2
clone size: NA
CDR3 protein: CASSLVGQGSGELFF
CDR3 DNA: TGTGCCAGCAGCTTAGTCGGACAGGGATCCGGGGAGCTGTTTTTT

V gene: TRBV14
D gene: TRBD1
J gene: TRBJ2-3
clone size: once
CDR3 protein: CASSPRQGISTDTQYF
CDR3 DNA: TGTGCCAGCAGCCCTCGACAGGGGATCAGCACAGATACGCAGTATTTT

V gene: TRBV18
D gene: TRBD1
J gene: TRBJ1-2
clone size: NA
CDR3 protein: CASSLGTGMDYGYTF
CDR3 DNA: TGTGCCAGCTCTCTCGGGACAGGGATGGACTATGGCTACACCTTC

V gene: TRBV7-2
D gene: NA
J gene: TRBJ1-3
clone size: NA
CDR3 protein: CASILDSSRNTIYF
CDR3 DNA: NA

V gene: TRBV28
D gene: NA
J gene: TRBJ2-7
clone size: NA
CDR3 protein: CASSLDRGGYEQYF
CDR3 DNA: TGTGCCAGCAGCCTAGACAGGGGAGGGTACGAGCAGTACTTC

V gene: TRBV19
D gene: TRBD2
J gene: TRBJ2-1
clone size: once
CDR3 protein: CASSISQRGVMKQFF
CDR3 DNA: TGTGCCAGTAGTATATCGCAGCGGGGGGTAATGAAGCAGTTCTTC

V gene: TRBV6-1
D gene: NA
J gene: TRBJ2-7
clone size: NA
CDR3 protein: CASSEAPEGSYEQYF
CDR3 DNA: TGTGCCAGCAGTGAAGCTCCTGAGGGATCCTACGAGCAGTACTTC

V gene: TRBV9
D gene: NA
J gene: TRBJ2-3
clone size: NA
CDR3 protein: CASSVTLALTDTQYF
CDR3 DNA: TGTGCCAGCAGCGTAACACTAGCCCTCACAGATACGCAGTATTTT

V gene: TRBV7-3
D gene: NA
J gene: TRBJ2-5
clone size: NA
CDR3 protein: CASSLSRGETQYF
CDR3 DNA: TGTGCCAGCAGCTTAAGTAGGGGAGAGACCCAGTACTTC

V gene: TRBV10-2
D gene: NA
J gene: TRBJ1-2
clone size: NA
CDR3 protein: CASSDRETYGYTF
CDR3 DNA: TGCGCCAGCAGTGACAGGGAAACCTATGGCTACACCTTC

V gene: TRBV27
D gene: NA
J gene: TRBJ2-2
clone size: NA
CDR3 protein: CASSLYTGGPGELFF
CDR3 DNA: TGTGCCAGCAGCCTCTACACGGGGGGCCCCGGGGAGCTGTTTTTT

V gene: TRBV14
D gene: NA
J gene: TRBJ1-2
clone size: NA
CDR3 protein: CASSEQGYYGYTF
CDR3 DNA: TGTGCCAGCAGCGAACAGGGATACTATGGCTACACCTTC

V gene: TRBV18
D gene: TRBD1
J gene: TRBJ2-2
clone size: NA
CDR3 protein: CASSPLVQGASTGELFF
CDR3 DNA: TGTGCCAGCTCACCACTCGTGCAGGGGGCGAGCACCGGGGAGCTGTTTTTT

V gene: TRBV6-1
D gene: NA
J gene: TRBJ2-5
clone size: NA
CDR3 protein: CASSLREQETQYF
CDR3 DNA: TGTGCCAGCAGTTTAAGGGAGCAAGAGACCCAGTACTTC

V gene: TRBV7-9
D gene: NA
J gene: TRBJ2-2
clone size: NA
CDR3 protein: CASSLVGRTGELFF
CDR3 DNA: TGTGCCAGCAGCTTAGTTGGCAGAACCGGGGAGCTGTTTTTT

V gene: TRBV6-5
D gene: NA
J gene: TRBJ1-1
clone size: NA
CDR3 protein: CASMWEADTEAFF
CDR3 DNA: TGTGCCAGCATGTGGGAGGCGGACACTGAAGCTTTCTTT

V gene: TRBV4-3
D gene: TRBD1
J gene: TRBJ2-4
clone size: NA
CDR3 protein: CASIGADRPIFIKAKNIQYF
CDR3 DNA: TGCGCCAGCATCGGAGCGGACAGGCCGATATTCATAAAAGCCAAAAACATTCAGTACTTC

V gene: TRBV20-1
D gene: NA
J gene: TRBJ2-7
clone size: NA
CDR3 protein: CSARSGWEQYF
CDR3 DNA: TGCAGTGCTAGATCGGGATGGGAGCAGTACTTC

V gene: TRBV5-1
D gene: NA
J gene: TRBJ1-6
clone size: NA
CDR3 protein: CASSQAGSVGPLHF
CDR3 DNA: TGCGCCAGCAGCCAAGCAGGGTCAGTGGGGCCCCTCCACTTT

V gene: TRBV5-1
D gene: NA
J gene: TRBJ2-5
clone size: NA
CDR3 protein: CASSLAGLALWETQYF
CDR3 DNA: TGCGCCAGCAGCTTGGCCGGCCTAGCGTTATGGGAGACCCAGTACTTC

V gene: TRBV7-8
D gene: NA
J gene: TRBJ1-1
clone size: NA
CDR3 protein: CASARGDTEAFF
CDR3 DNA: TGTGCCAGCGCCCGGGGAGACACTGAAGCTTTCTTT

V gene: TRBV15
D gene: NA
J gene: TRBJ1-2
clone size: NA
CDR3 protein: CATSPRMAGDGYTF
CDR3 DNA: TGTGCCACCAGCCCTCGAATGGCAGGGGATGGCTACACCTTC

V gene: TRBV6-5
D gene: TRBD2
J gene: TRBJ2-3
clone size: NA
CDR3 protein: CASSYSGLAGADTQYF
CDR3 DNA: TGTGCCAGCAGTTACTCGGGACTAGCGGGGGCAGATACGCAGTATTTT

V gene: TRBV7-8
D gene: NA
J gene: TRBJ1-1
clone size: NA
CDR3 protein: CASSEIRVMNTEAFF
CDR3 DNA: TGTGCCAGCAGCGAGATTCGAGTGATGAACACTGAAGCTTTCTTT

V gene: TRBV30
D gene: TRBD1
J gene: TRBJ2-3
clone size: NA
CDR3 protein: CAWSRTGVSTDTQYF
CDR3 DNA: TGTGCCTGGAGTAGGACAGGGGTTAGCACAGATACGCAGTATTTT

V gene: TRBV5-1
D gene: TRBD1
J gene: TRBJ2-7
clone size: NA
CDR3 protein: CASSLGWDRSSYEQYF
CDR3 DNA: TGCGCCAGCAGCTTGGGATGGGACAGGTCGTCCTACGAGCAGTACTTC

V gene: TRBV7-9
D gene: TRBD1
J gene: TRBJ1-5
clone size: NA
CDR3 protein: CASSQGTGDQPQHF
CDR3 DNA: TGTGCCAGCAGCCAAGGGACAGGGGATCAGCCCCAGCATTTT

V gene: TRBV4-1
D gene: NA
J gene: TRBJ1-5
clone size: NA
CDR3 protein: CASSQMTPEQGNQPQHF
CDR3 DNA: TGCGCCAGCAGCCAAATGACACCGGAACAGGGCAATCAGCCCCAGCATTTT

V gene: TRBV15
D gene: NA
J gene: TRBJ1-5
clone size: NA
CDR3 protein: CATSRDGGSGQPQHF
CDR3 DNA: TGTGCCACCAGCAGAGATGGAGGGAGTGGGCAGCCCCAGCATTTT

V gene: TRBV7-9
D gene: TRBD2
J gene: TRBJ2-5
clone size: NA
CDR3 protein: CASSTILAGGRETQYF
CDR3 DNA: TGTGCCAGCAGCACAATTCTAGCGGGGGGCCGGGAGACCCAGTACTTC

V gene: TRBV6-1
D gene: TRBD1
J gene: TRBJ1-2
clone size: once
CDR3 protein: CASSDRQGVHDGYTF
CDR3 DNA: TGTGCCAGCAGTGACCGACAGGGGGTTCACGATGGCTACACCTTC

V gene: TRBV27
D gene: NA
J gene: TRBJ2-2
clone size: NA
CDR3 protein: CASSLFGEGGELFF
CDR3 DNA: TGTGCCAGCAGTTTATTCGGGGAAGGCGGGGAGCTGTTTTTT

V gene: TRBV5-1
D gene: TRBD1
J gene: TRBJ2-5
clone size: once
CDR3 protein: CASSLDSGGLQETQYF
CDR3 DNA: TGCGCCAGCAGCTTGGACTCAGGGGGTCTTCAGGAGACCCAGTACTTC

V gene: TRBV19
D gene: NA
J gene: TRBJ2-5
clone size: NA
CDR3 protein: CASSISSQETQYF
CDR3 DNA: TGTGCCAGTAGTATCTCTAGCCAAGAGACCCAGTACTTC

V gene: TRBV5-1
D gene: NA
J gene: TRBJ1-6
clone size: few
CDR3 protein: CASSLAGVDNSPLHF
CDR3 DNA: TGCGCCAGCAGCTTGGCCGGGGTAGATAATTCACCCCTCCACTTT

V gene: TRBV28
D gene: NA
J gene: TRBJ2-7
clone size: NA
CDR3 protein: CASSWEFKVGNYEQYF
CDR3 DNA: TGTGCCAGCAGTTGGGAGTTCAAGGTGGGCAACTACGAGCAGTACTTC

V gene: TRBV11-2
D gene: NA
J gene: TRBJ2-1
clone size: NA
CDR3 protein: CASSLYGTGLRGGYNEQFF
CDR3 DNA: TGTGCCAGCAGCTTATATGGAACGGGGTTGCGGGGCGGTTACAATGAGCAGTTCTTC

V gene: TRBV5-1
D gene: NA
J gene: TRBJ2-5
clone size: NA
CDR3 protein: CASSPGRETQYF
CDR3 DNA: TGCGCCAGCAGTCCAGGGCGAGAGACCCAGTACTTC

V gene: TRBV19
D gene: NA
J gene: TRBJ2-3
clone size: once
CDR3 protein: CASSILTGSAETQYF
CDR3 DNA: TGTGCCAGTAGTATCCTGACAGGATCCGCCGAAACGCAGTATTTT